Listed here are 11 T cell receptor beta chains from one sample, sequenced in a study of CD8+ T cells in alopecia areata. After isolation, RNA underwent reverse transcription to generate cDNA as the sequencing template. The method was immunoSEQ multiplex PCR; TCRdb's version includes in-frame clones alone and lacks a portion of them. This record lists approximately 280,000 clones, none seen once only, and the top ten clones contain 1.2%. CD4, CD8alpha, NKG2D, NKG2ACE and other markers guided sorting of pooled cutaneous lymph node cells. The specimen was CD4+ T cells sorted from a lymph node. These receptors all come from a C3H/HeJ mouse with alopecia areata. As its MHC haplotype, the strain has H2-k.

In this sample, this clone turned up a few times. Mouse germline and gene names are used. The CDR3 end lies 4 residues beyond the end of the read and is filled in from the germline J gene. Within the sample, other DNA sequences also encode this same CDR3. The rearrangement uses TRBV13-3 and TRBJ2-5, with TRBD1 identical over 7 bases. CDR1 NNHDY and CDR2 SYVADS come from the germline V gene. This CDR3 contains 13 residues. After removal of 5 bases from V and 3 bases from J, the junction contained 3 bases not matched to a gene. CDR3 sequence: CASSRDRQDTQYF. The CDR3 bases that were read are TGTGCCAGCAGCCGGGACAGACAAGAC.

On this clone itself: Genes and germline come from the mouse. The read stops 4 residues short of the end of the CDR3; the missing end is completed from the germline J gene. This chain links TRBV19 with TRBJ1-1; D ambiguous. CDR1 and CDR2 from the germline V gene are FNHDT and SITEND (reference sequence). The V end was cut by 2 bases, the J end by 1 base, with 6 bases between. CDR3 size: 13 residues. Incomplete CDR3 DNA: TGTGCCAGCAGTATTCCAGAAAACACA. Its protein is CASSIPENT. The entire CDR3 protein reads CASSIPENTEVFF.

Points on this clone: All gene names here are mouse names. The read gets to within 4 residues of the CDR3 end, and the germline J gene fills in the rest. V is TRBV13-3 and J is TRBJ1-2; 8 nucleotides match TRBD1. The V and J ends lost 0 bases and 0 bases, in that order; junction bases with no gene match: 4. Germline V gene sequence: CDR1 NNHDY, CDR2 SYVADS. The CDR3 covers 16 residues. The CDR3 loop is CASSDAKDRANSDYTF. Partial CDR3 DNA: TGTGCCAGCAGTGATGCCAAGGACAGGGCAAACTCC.

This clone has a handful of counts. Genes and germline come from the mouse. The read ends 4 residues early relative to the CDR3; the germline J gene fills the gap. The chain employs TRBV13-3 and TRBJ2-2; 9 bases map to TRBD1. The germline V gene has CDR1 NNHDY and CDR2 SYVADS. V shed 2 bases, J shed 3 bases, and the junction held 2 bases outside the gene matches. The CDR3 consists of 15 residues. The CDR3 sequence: CASSEDRGDTGQLYF. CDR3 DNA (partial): TGTGCCAGCAGTGAGGACAGGGGAGACACCGGG. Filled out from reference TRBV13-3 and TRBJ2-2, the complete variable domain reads EAAVTQSPRSKVAVTGGKVTLSCHQTNNHDYMYWYRQDTGHGLRLIHYSYVADSTEKGDIPDGYKASRPSQENFSLILELASLSQTAVYFCASSEDRGDTGQLYFGEGSKLTVL.

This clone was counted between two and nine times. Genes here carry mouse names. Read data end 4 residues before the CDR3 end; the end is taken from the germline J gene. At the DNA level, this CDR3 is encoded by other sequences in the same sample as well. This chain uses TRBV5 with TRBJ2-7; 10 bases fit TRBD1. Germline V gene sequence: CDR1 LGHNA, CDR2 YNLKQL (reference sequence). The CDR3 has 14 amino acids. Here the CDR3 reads CASSQRTGGYEQYF. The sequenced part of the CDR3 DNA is TGTGCCAGCAGCCAAAGGACAGGGGGGTAT.

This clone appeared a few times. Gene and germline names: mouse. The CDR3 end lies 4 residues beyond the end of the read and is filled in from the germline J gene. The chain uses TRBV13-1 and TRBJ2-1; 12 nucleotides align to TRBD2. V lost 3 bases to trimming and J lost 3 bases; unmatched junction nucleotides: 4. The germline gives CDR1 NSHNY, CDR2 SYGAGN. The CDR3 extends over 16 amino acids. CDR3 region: CASSAGLGGPYAEQFF. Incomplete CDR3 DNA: TGTGCCAGCAGTGCGGGACTGGGGGGACCCTATGCT.

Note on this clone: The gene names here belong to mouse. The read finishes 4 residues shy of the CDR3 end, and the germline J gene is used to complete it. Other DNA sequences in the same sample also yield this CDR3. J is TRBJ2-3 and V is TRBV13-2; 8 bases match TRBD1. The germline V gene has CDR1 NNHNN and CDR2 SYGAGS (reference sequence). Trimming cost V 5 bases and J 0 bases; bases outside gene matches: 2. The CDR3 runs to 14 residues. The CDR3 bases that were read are TGTGCCAGCGGCGACAGGGGTAGTGCAGAA. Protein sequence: CASGDRGSAE. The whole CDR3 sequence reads CASGDRGSAETLYF.

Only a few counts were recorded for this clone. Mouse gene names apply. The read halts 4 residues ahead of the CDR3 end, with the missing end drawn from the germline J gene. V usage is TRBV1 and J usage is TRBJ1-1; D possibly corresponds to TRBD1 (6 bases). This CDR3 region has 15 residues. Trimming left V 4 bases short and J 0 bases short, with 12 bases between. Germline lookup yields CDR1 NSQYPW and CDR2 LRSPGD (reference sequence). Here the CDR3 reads CTCSDRVGANTEVFF. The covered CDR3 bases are TGCACCTGCAGTGACAGGGTAGGGGCAAACACA.

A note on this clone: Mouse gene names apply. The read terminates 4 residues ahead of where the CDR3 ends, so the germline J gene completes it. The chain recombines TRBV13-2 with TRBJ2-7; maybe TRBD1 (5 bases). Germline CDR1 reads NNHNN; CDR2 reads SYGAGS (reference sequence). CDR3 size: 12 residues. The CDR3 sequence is CASGVDRYEQYF. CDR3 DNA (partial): TGTGCCAGCGGTGTCGACAGATAT.

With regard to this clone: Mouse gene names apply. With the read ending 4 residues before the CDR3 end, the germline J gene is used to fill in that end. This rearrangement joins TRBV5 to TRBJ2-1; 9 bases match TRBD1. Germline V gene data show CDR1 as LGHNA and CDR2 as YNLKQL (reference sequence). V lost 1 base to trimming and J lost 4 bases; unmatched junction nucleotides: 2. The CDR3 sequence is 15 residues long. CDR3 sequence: CASSQATGGYAEQFF. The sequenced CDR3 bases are TGTGCCAGCAGCCAAGCGACAGGGGGGTATGCT.

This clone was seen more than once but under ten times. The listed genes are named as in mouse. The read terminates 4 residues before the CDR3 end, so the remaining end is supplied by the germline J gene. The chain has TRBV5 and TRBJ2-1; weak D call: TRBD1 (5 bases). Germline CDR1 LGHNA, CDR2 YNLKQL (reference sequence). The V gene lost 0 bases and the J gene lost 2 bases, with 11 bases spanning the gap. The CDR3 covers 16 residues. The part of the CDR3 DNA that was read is TGTGCCAGCAGCCAAGATCCCAGGGAGGACTATGCT. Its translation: CASSQDPREDYA. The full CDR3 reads CASSQDPREDYAEQFF.